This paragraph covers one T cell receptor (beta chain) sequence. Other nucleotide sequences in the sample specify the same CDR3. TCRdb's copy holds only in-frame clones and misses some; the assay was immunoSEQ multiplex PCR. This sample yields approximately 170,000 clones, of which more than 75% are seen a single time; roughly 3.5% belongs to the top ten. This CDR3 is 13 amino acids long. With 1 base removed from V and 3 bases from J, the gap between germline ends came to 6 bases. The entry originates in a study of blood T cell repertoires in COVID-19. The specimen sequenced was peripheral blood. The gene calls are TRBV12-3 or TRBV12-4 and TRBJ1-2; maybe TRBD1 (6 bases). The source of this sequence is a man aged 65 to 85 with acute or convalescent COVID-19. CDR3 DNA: TGTGCCAGCAGTTTAGGACAGGACTATGGCTACACCTTC. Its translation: CASSLGQDYGYTF.